A selection of T cell receptor beta chains follows, all from one sample in a study of memory CD4+ T cells and cytomegalovirus serostatus. Libraries were prepared by immunoSEQ multiplex PCR; TCRdb keeps only in-frame clonotypes and omits some of them. The table has about 92,000 clones, about 80% seen once. Sequenced input: memory CD4+ T cells from blood. Every receptor here comes from an adult in good health and CMV-seropositive. The CDR3 runs from the conserved cysteine through the conserved F or W. The D gene is left open where the match is weak. Clone size is stated in some rows and not others, as once, few, many or a class when expanded.

>TRBJ2-7|TRBV5-1|once|15|.
TGCGCCAGCAGTGTATACGGAGCCACGGGGGACGAGCAGTACTTC
CASSVYGATGDEQYF
>TRBJ1-5|TRBV6-6|.|14|TRBD1
TGTGCCAGCAGCCTAGGACAGGGGAGTCAGCCCCAGCATTTT
CASSLGQGSQPQHF
>TRBJ1-5|TRBV6-5|.|14|.
TGTGCCAGCAGTAAAACAGACAGCAATCAGCCCCAGCATTTT
CASSKTDSNQPQHF
>TRBJ2-7|TRBV19|.|11|.
TGTGCCAGTAGTAATTCCTACGAGCAGTACTTC
CASSNSYEQYF
>TRBJ2-7|TRBV7-2|.|15|.
TGTGCCAGCAGCTTAGATCCTTTAACCGCCGGGGAGCAGTACTTC
CASSLDPLTAGEQYF
>TRBJ1-1|TRBV6-5|.|13|.
TGTGCCAGCAGTTACCTTAGGGACACTGAAGCTTTCTTT
CASSYLRDTEAFF
>TRBJ2-7|TRBV29-1|.|14|TRBD2
TGCAGCTTTTGTTCGGGGACTACTACCTACGAGCAGTACTTC
CSFCSGTTTYEQYF
>TRBJ2-5|TRBV7-8|once|12|TRBD1
TGTGCCAGCAGCGACAGGGGTGAGACCCAGTACTTC
CASSDRGETQYF
>TRBJ1-4|TRBV28|.|14|.
TGTGCCAGCAGTTTATCGACTTGGCGGGAAAAACTGTTTTTT
CASSLSTWREKLFF
>TRBJ2-1|TRBV7-9|.|11|.
TGTGCCAGCAGCCCGCTCGGTGAGCAGTTCTTC
CASSPLGEQFF
>TRBJ2-5|TRBV28|few|11|.
TGTGCCAGCAGCTTGACGGAGGCCCAGTACTTC
CASSLTEAQYF
>TRBJ1-2|TRBV28|.|13|TRBD1
TGTGCCAGCAGTTTACAGGGGGCGCAAGGCTACACCTTC
CASSLQGAQGYTF
>TRBJ2-1|TRBV5-1|.|15|.
TGCGCCAGCAGCTTGGCGTCAGGGGCATACAATGAGCAGTTCTTC
CASSLASGAYNEQFF
>TRBJ1-4|TRBV28|.|15|.
TGTGCCAGCAGTTTATTCGGGATGGATGAAGGAAAACTGTTTTTT
CASSLFGMDEGKLFF
>TRBJ2-4|TRBV5-6|.|11|TRBD2
TGTGCCAGCAGCTATAGCGGGACCGCGAACTTC
CASSYSGTANF
>TRBJ1-1|TRBV5-6|.|13|.
TGTGCCAGTAGCTTGTCGAGTTGGGCTGAAGCTTTCTTT
CASSLSSWAEAFF
>TRBJ2-3|TRBV5-4|few|14|.
TGTGCCAGCAGCCCAATGGACAGCACAGATACGCAGTATTTT
CASSPMDSTDTQYF
>TRBJ1-2|TRBV28|.|13|TRBD1
TGTGCCAGCAGTTGGGACAGGGACTATGGCTACACCTTC
CASSWDRDYGYTF
>TRBJ2-2|TRBV29-1|.|14|TRBD1
TGCAGCGCCGGGACAGGGGGCGGTACCGGGGAGCTGTTTTTT
CSAGTGGGTGELFF
>TRBJ1-2|TRBV5-4|once|11|.
TGTGCCAGCAGCCGAGACTATGGCTACACCTTC
CASSRDYGYTF
>TRBJ1-2|TRBV5-1|.|15|TRBD1
TGCGCCAGCAGGCTAGGGGGGGACAGGATCTATGGCTACACCTTC
CASRLGGDRIYGYTF
>TRBJ2-3|TRBV28|.|15|.
TGTGCCAGCAGTGCTACACTCCTAAAGACGGATACGCAGTATTTT
CASSATLLKTDTQYF
>TRBJ2-3|TRBV10-3|.|15|.
TGTGCCATCAGTGCCTTGGCGACTAGCACAGATACGCAGTATTTT
CAISALATSTDTQYF
>TRBJ1-5|TRBV28|.|13|.
TGTGCCAGCATCCTGGGCCTAAATCAGCCCCAGCATTTT
CASILGLNQPQHF
>TRBJ2-1|TRBV7-6|.|14|.
TGTGCCAGCAGCTTCGGAGGGCCCTACAATGAGCAGTTCTTC
CASSFGGPYNEQFF
>TRBJ2-3|TRBV18|.|13|.
TGTGCCAGCTCGGGGGGACACACAGATACGCAGTATTTT
CASSGGHTDTQYF
>TRBJ1-5|TRBV7-2|.|12|.
TGTGCCAGCAGCTTAGACGGTCAGCCCCAGCATTTT
CASSLDGQPQHF
>TRBJ2-2|TRBV7-2|few|14|TRBD1
TGTGCCAGCAGCTTTGGACAGGAACCCGGGGAGCTGTTTTTT
CASSFGQEPGELFF
>TRBJ2-2|TRBV7-6|.|15|.
TGTGCCAGCAGCCCATACCCGACGAACACCGGGGAGCTGTTTTTT
CASSPYPTNTGELFF
>TRBJ2-2|TRBV5-4|.|17|TRBD2
TGTGCCAGCAGCCGGGGGACTAGCGGAACCCCTTCCGGGGAGCTGTTTTTT
CASSRGTSGTPSGELFF
>TRBJ1-2|TRBV2|.|13|TRBD1
TGTGCCAGCAGGATCGGACAGGACTATGGCTACACCTTC
CASRIGQDYGYTF
>TRBJ1-1|TRBV5-6|.|13|.
TGTGCCAGCAGCGCCGACAGGAGCACTGAAGCTTTCTTT
CASSADRSTEAFF
>TRBJ2-7|TRBV7-7|.|15|TRBD2
TGTGCTAGCAGCTTAAGGCTAGCGGGAAACTACGAGCAGTACTTC
CASSLRLAGNYEQYF
>TRBJ2-1|TRBV28|once|13|.
TGTGCCAGCGGGGGCCGTTCCTACAATGAGCAGTTCTTC
CASGGRSYNEQFF
>TRBJ2-1|TRBV30|.|13|TRBD2
TGTGCCGCAAGACTGGGGGAGGGTCCTGAGCAGTTCTTC
CAARLGEGPEQFF
>TRBJ1-1|TRBV18|few|14|TRBD1
TGTGCCAGCTCATTCGGGACAGGGAACACTGAAGCTTTCTTT
CASSFGTGNTEAFF
>TRBJ1-5|TRBV7-2|.|13|.
TGTGCCAGCAGCTTGAAGCCGAAGCAGCCCCAGCATTTT
CASSLKPKQPQHF
>TRBJ1-2|TRBV19|.|13|.
TGTGCCAGTACCCAACCCCCCGCCTATGGCTACACCTTC
CASTQPPAYGYTF
>TRBJ1-4|TRBV6-1|few|15|.
TGTGCCAGCAGTGAAGCTGGGGGGCGCGGGGAAAAACTGTTTTTT
CASSEAGGRGEKLFF
>TRBJ1-5|TRBV7-2|.|15|.
TGTGCCAGCAGCCACCAGTGGGGTGGCAATCAGCCCCAGCATTTT
CASSHQWGGNQPQHF
>TRBJ2-2|TRBV13|.|15|TRBD1
TGTGCCAGCAGCTTAGGGGCGCAGGGGGCCGGGGAGCTGTTTTTT
CASSLGAQGAGELFF
>TRBJ2-3|TRBV4-1|.|16|TRBD2
TGCGCCAGCAGCCAAGAGCGGGAGGTAGGCACAGATACGCAGTATTTT
CASSQEREVGTDTQYF
>TRBJ1-3|TRBV5-1|.|14|.
TGCGCCAGCAGCTTGGGGGCAGCCGGAAACACCATATATTTT
CASSLGAAGNTIYF
>TRBJ2-1|TRBV28|.|13|.
TGTGCCAGCACATTCGGAGCGTCGAATGAGCAGTTCTTC
CASTFGASNEQFF
>TRBJ2-2|TRBV11-1|.|15|TRBD2
TGTGCCAGTAGTTTTGCGGGAGGCTTCACCGGGGAGCTGTTTTTT
CASSFAGGFTGELFF
>TRBJ1-1|TRBV11-2|.|13|.
TGTGCCAGCAGCCCCCGGTCGGACACTGAAGCTTTCTTT
CASSPRSDTEAFF
>TRBJ2-4|TRBV4-2|.|15|TRBD2
TGTGCCAGCAGCCAGAGAGGGAGTGGGGGGGACATTCAGTACTTC
CASSQRGSGGDIQYF
>TRBJ1-2|TRBV10-3|.|16|.
TGTGCCATCAGTGATCCCGGGGGTCAGGGTAACTATGGCTACACCTTC
CAISDPGGQGNYGYTF
>TRBJ2-7|TRBV13|.|14|TRBD2
TGTGCCAGCAGCTTAGCTCGCGGGAGCTACGAGCAGTACTTC
CASSLARGSYEQYF
>TRBJ2-4|TRBV5-1|.|20|TRBD2
TGCGCCAGCAGCTTACCGGGGACTAGCGGGAGCACGGGAGCCAAAAACATTCAGTACTTC
CASSLPGTSGSTGAKNIQYF
>TRBJ2-6|TRBV18|once|15|.
TGTGCCAGCTCACCGATAGACTCTGGGGCCAACGTCCTGACTTTC
CASSPIDSGANVLTF
>TRBJ1-2|TRBV6-1|once|13|.
TGTGCCAGCAGTTATGGGACAATCTATGGCTACACCTTC
CASSYGTIYGYTF
>TRBJ2-7|TRBV6-1|.|11|TRBD1
TGTGCCAGCAGTGAAGGGGGGACAGGAAACTTC
CASSEGGTGNF